This T cell receptor (beta chain) was sequenced during a study of T cells after posttransplantation cyclophosphamide. Study-level points and caveats: Later blood repertoires were often dominated by clones from the donor CD8+ memory compartment. Recipient CMV seropositivity and CMV reactivation strongly tracked TRB clonality.

Generated by immunoSEQ multiplex PCR, the TCRdb table keeps only in-frame clones and is missing some. The specimen has tens of thousands of clones, none found just once. This clone has ten or more counts. Its target is not known. The germline V gene encodes CDR1 SGHDN and CDR2 FVKESK. The V segment lost 2 bases and the J segment 5 bases; nucleotides outside the gene matches: 6. The CDR3 length is 16 residues. The sample was PBMCs. The chain has TRBV14 and TRBJ2-3; 11 bases are a match to TRBD2. The sequence derives from a woman aged 45-59 years in good health and a related stem cell transplant donor. CDR3 residues: CASSQLPLAGGDTQYF. CDR3 DNA sequence: TGTGCCAGCAGCCAACTGCCGCTAGCGGGAGGAGATACGCAGTATTTT. Combining the CDR3 with reference TRBV14 and TRBJ2-3 gives the whole variable domain EAGVTQFPSHSVIEKGQTVTLRCDPISGHDNLYWYRRVMGKEIKFLLHFVKESKQDESGMPNNRFLAERTGGTYSTLKVQPAELEDSGVYFCASSQLPLAGGDTQYFGPGTRLTVL.